The sequence of this T cell receptor (beta chain) was determined in a study of cytomegalovirus exposure and HLA in healthy donors. General observations from the study: Cytomegalovirus-associated TCR beta chains were listed, numbering roughly 150. TCR sequences were mostly rare, though some public TCRs occurred in many donors.

Primers for the PCR totalled 60 Vbeta and 13 Jbeta. Clones were read by immunoSEQ multiplex PCR, and TCRdb kept only the in-frame ones, dropping some. The sample records around 260,000 clones, 80% being singletons. To note about this clone: Its matching antigen is unknown.

V lost 5 bases and J lost 2; bases outside the gene matches: 4. The CDR3 contains 14 residues. In germline, CDR1 is SGHDN, CDR2 FVKESK. The TCR was taken from a girl aged 2 to 9 in good health and CMV-seronegative. The chain combines TRBV14 with TRBJ1-1, with 8 bases aligning to TRBD1. Sequencing input: PBMCs. The CDR3: CASSSDRGNTEAFF. As DNA, the CDR3 is TGTGCCAGCAGCAGCGACAGGGGCAACACTGAAGCTTTCTTT.